This T cell receptor beta chain was obtained from a study of control samples from healthy donors and cancer patients. The data were produced by immunoSEQ multiplex PCR, yet TCRdb's version contains in-frame clones alone and is incomplete. The sample lists tens of thousands of clones; approximately 93% were seen once. Germline V gives CDR1 SQVTM, CDR2 ANQGSEA. This CDR3 region has 15 residues. V was cut by 2 bases and J by 2 bases, with 13 bases left in between. This clonotype originated in a woman between 40 and 50 years old with lung cancer. Sequenced: PBMCs. This chain joins TRBV29-1 and TRBJ1-5; weak D call: TRBD1 (6 bases). The CDR3 bases are TGCAGCGTTGAACTGGTGGGGGCAGGCAATCAGCCCCAGCATTTT. As protein: CSVELVGAGNQPQHF.